The 14 T cell receptor beta chains in this list originate from one sample, sequenced in a study of regulatory T cells in long-lasting Graves disease (dated by TCRdb to the early 2020s). Taken with the paper, the label for time point translates to: newly diagnosed GD, antithyroid drugs for less than 3 months. For both TCR sequencing and RNA sequencing, RNA was extracted from PBMCs in TRIzol. The method was multiplex PCR. For sequencing, an Illumina HiSeq 4000 was employed. CDR3 regions were amplified by Arm-PCR with iRepertoire HTBI primers to construct TCR beta libraries. Clones were called with MiXCR by TCRdb after fastp trimmed the public reads at Q25, and only in-frame beta chains were retained. Every entry covers one CDR3 protein and lists the most common genes and DNA from its rows. Here the sample has roughly 560,000 distinct CDR3 sequences; about 15% occur a single time. Clones ranked in the top ten supply approximately 25% of the sample.

These data also formed part of another study, on T cells in Graves' hyperthyroidism and ophthalmopathy.

This specimen was peripheral blood mononuclear cells (PBMCs), taken at new diagnosis, from a patient treated with antithyroid drugs. These receptors came from a woman aged 35-65 years with Graves disease. Donor details come from another sample of the same person, matched by shared clones.

This clonotype was recorded many times. The chain couples TRBV28 to TRBJ2-7; possibly TRBD2 for D (6 bases). Germline V gene lookup returns CDR1 MDHEN and CDR2 SYDVKM. Trimming pared 5 bases from V and 6 bases from J, leaving 17 bases between. The CDR3 has 14 residues. CDR3 loop: CASSPPRGAPEQYF. The CDR3 nucleotides read TGTGCCAGCAGTCCTCCTCGCGGGGCCCCCGAGCAGTACTTC.

The sample holds many counts of this clonotype. This chain uses TRBV12-3 or TRBV12-4 with TRBJ1-1; no firm D call. The CDR3 has 16 residues. Trimming took 3 bases from V and 4 from J, leaving 18 bases between them. The CDR3 protein is CASSFGASLLSTEAFF. Here the CDR3 DNA reads TGTGCCAGCAGTTTTGGAGCCTCCCTGTTGAGCACTGAAGCTTTCTTT.

This clonotype was seen a single time. J is TRBJ2-3 and V is TRBV20-1; 12 positions agree with TRBD2. The CDR3 has 20 residues. V was clipped by 0 bases and J by 1 base; unmatched bases: 14. CDR1 DFQATT and CDR2 SNEGSKA come from the germline V gene (reference sequence). The CDR3, as DNA: TGCAGTGCTAGAGATCTACTAGCGGGGGGTCCTTCAACCCGCACAGATACGCAGTATTTT. Translation: CSARDLLAGGPSTRTDTQYF.

This clonotype was found many times. CDR3 DNA: TGTGCCAGCCTTTCATTCCAGTATGGCTACACCTTC. This translates into CASLSFQYGYTF. V is TRBV6-1 and J is TRBJ1-2; no reliable D call. The germline gives CDR1 MNHNS, CDR2 SASEGT. V was cut by 8 bases and J by 5 bases, with 12 bases left in between. The CDR3 covers 12 residues.

The V and J genes are TRBV10-3 and TRBJ1-2; D gene ambiguous. V was clipped by 0 bases and J by 6 bases, with 8 bases between them. CDR3 length: 13 residues. In germline, CDR1 is ENHRY, CDR2 SYGVKD. The CDR3 nucleotides are TGTGCCATCAGTGAGTCAGGGAGGAATGGCTACACCTTC. Translating gives CAISESGRNGYTF.

The V gene is TRBV7-2, the J gene TRBJ1-2; a possible D gene is TRBD1 (5 bases). The V and J ends lost 5 bases and 4 bases respectively, with 17 bases between them. Germline loops: CDR1 SGHTA, CDR2 FQGNSA. This CDR3 has 15 residues. CDR3 region: CASSAGRGLIYGYTF. CDR3 bases: TGTGCCAGCAGCGCGGGGAGGGGCCTGATCTATGGCTACACCTTC.

This clonotype was seen many times. The chain has TRBV12-3 or TRBV12-4 and TRBJ2-3; D not resolved. V was shortened by 3 bases and J by 5 bases, with 9 bases between the two germline ends. The CDR3 consists of 13 residues. CDR3 amino acids: CASSLGREDTQYF. CDR3 in DNA: TGTGCCAGCAGTTTGGGTAGGGAAGATACGCAGTATTTT.

The sample holds many counts of this clonotype. The chain carries TRBV20-1 and TRBJ1-1; D is unresolved. The V end was cut by 5 bases, the J end by 0 bases, with 10 bases between. The CDR3 totals 13 residues. CDR1 and CDR2 (germline): DFQATT, SNEGSKA (reference sequence). CDR3 coding DNA: TGCAGTGCTGGGAGTAGGGTGAACACTGAAGCTTTCTTT. It yields the protein CSAGSRVNTEAFF.

The chain recombines TRBV12-3 or TRBV12-4 with TRBJ2-3; D could derive from TRBD1 or TRBD2 (5 bases each). The V end was cut by 0 bases, the J end by 0 bases, with 16 bases between. This CDR3 comprises 18 residues. CDR3 in amino acids: CASSLAPGQHASTDTQYF. The DNA of the CDR3 is TGTGCCAGCAGTTTAGCGCCGGGGCAGCATGCTAGCACAGATACGCAGTATTTT.

The table lists this clonotype with many counts. This chain joins TRBV6-2 or TRBV6-3 and TRBJ1-5, with D possibly being TRBD1 (6 bases). This CDR3 is built from 17 residues. The germline CDR1 and CDR2 sequences are MNHEY and SVGEGT. V was pared by 6 bases and J by 0 bases, with 18 bases between. The CDR3 nucleotides read TGTGCCAGCAGGGGTGACCGAGACAGGCGTAGCAATCAGCCCCAGCATTTT. This gives the protein CASRGDRDRRSNQPQHF.

This clonotype was found a few times. The chain couples TRBV6-1 to TRBJ1-5, with 7 bases lining up with TRBD1. J lost 3 bases, V lost 11 bases, and 4 bases had no gene match. This CDR3 contains 12 residues. The germline V gene encodes CDR1 MNHNS and CDR2 SASEGT. CDR3 sequence: CAEGQYNQPQHF. For the CDR3, the DNA is TGTGCCGAGGGACAGTACAATCAGCCCCAGCATTTT.

This clonotype was seen many times. The rearrangement uses TRBV12-3 or TRBV12-4 and TRBJ1-5; tentatively, D is TRBD1 (6 bases). The CDR3 is made up of 14 amino acids. The V end was cut by 8 bases, the J end by 7 bases, with 18 bases between. This chain's CDR3 is CASGQQGFGQPQHF. The CDR3 DNA sequence: TGTGCCAGCGGACAACAGGGTTTTGGACAGCCCCAGCATTTT.

This clonotype was seen many times. The chain recombines TRBV29-1 with TRBJ1-1, with D possibly TRBD1 on 5 matching bases. There are 13 residues in the CDR3. Trimming removed 2 bases at V and 5 bases at J, with 12 bases between. The germline V gene has CDR1 SQVTM and CDR2 ANQGSEA. The CDR3 nucleotides read TGCAGCGTTGAACCAGGGAAGCGTACTGAAGCTTTCTTT. This gives the protein CSVEPGKRTEAFF.

This clonotype was observed a handful of times. This chain joins TRBV9 and TRBJ2-2; maybe TRBD1 (6 bases). V lost 0 bases and J 11 bases, leaving 11 bases between the germline ends. This CDR3 spans 13 amino acids. Germline V lookup: CDR1 SGDLS, CDR2 YYNGEE. Written as DNA, the CDR3 is TGTGCCAGCAGCGTAGAGGCAGGGACAGAGCTGTTTTTT. This gives the protein CASSVEAGTELFF.